These 18 T cell receptor beta chains came from one sample sequenced in a study of cytomegalovirus exposure and HLA in healthy donors. Primers for the PCR totalled 60 Vbeta and 13 Jbeta. The data were produced by immunoSEQ multiplex PCR, yet TCRdb's version contains in-frame clones alone and is incomplete. There are approximately 110,000 clones in the sample; approximately 70% occur only once, and around 4.8% lies in the top ten. Material for sequencing was PBMCs. The receptors come from a man aged 55 to 69 in good health and CMV-seropositive.

The chain recombines TRBV5-1 with TRBJ2-2; D ambiguous. Germline values: CDR1 SGHRS, CDR2 YFSETQ. The CDR3 consists of 15 residues. The V and J ends lost 0 bases and 3 bases respectively, with 9 bases between them. DNA for the CDR3: TGCGCCAGCAGCTTGGACGGTCAGGACACCGGGGAGCTGTTTTTT. Its protein is CASSLDGQDTGELFF.

V usage is TRBV11-2 and J usage is TRBJ1-2; tentatively, D is TRBD1 (6 bases). V dropped 5 bases and J dropped 8 bases, with 21 bases sitting between them. The CDR3 runs to 15 residues. Germline V lookup: CDR1 SGHAT, CDR2 FQNNGV. In DNA, the CDR3 is TGTGCCAGCAGCGTAAGCATTCCGGGGGGCGGAGGCTACACCTTC. Translating gives CASSVSIPGGGGYTF.

The DNA of the CDR3 is TGCGCCAGCAGTCCCGGGACAGGGGCATCAACTAATGAAAAACTGTTTTTT. This codes for CASSPGTGASTNEKLFF. V usage is TRBV5-1 and J usage is TRBJ1-4, with 10 nucleotides matching TRBD1. The germline CDR1 and CDR2 sequences are SGHRS and YFSETQ. V trimming: 5 bases; J trimming: 0 bases; junction bases outside the gene matches: 7. The CDR3 length is 17 residues.

V and J are TRBV7-3 and TRBJ2-2, with D possibly being TRBD2 (6 bases). CDR1 is SGHTA and CDR2 is FQGTGA in the germline V gene. The ends were cut back, 5 bases at V and 3 bases at J, with 13 bases in the middle. CDR3 length: 15 amino acids. The CDR3 coding sequence is TGTGCCAGCAGCCCGACGGGACTTGACACCGGGGAGCTGTTTTTT. It codes for CASSPTGLDTGELFF. Looking up the rest from reference TRBV7-3 and TRBJ2-2 gives the full variable domain: GAGVSQTPSNKVTEKGKYVELRCDPISGHTALYWYRQSLGQGPEFLIYFQGTGAADDSGLPNDRFFAVRPEGSVSTLKIQRTERGDSAVYLCASSPTGLDTGELFFGEGSRLTVL.

V is TRBV5-6 and J is TRBJ2-3; 10 nucleotides agree with TRBD2. The germline V gene encodes CDR1 SGHDT and CDR2 YYEEEE. V gave up 5 bases and J gave up 1 base; unmatched junction bases: 4. The CDR3 is made up of 15 amino acids. Here the CDR3 DNA reads TGTGCCAGCAGTTCCGGGACTAGCGGCACAGATACGCAGTATTTT. The encoded protein is CASSSGTSGTDTQYF.

The chain combines TRBV7-9 with TRBJ2-5, with TRBD2 matching over 7 bases. Germline-derived CDR1 and CDR2 are SEHNR and FQNEAQ (reference sequence). The CDR3 length is 14 residues. After removal of 2 bases from V and 3 bases from J, the junction contained 3 bases not matched to a gene. CDR3 sequence reads: CASSLIAGEETQYF. Written as DNA, the CDR3 is TGTGCCAGCAGCTTAATCGCGGGGGAAGAGACCCAGTACTTC.

The V and J genes are TRBV29-1 and TRBJ2-2; 9 bases agree with TRBD1. V lost 6 bases and J lost 5; bases outside the gene matches: 7. Per the germline V gene, CDR1 is SQVTM and CDR2 is ANQGSEA. The CDR3 is 14 amino acids. DNA for the CDR3: TGCAGCGTAGAACAGGGGGCGGGGACCGGGGAGCTGTTTTTT. It encodes CSVEQGAGTGELFF.

The rearrangement joins TRBV6-5 to TRBJ1-2; 7 positions match TRBD1. After removal of 7 bases from V and 8 bases from J, the junction contained 10 bases not matched to a gene. This CDR3 comprises 13 residues. The germline gives CDR1 MNHEY, CDR2 SVGAGI. This CDR3 is CASTQAGGQGYTF. The CDR3 coding sequence is TGTGCCAGCACCCAGGCAGGGGGACAGGGCTACACCTTC.

CDR3 coding DNA: TGCGCCAGCAGCTTGGGGCCGACAGGGGGCGAGGATACGCAGTATTTT. Translated: CASSLGPTGGEDTQYF. This chain connects TRBV5-1 to TRBJ2-3, with 10 bases identical to TRBD1. V lost 0 bases, J lost 6 bases, and 7 bases stayed unmatched. The germline V gene has CDR1 SGHRS and CDR2 YFSETQ. The length of the CDR3 is 16 residues.

The chain links TRBV19 to TRBJ2-5, with 13 bases identical to TRBD2. V was clipped by 1 base and J by 2 bases; unmatched bases: 4. The CDR3 consists of 17 residues. From germline, CDR1 is LNHDA and CDR2 SQIVND (reference sequence). CDR3: CASSIGLTSGGQETQYF. CDR3 nucleotides: TGTGCCAGTAGTATAGGGTTGACTAGCGGGGGGCAAGAGACCCAGTACTTC.

In its sample, this clone was seen once. The J gene is TRBJ1-5, the V gene TRBV4-1; D might be TRBD1 (5 bases). Germline CDR1 is MGHRA and CDR2 is YSYEKL. Trimming stripped 4 bases from V and 5 bases from J, with 9 bases between. The CDR3 sequence is 13 residues long. Written as DNA, the CDR3 is TGCGCCAGCAGCCTACACAGGCATCAGCCCCAGCATTTT. It specifies CASSLHRHQPQHF.

The CDR3 DNA sequence: TGTGCCAGCAGTGGGATTTCGGGGGGAGTGGGCGAAAAACTGTTTTTT. It codes for CASSGISGGVGEKLFF. V gene TRBV2 combines with J gene TRBJ1-4, with D perhaps matching TRBD1 (5 bases). The germline V and J ends were trimmed by 4 bases and 8 bases, with 20 bases remaining between them. CDR3 length: 16 amino acids. Germline V CDR1 and CDR2: SNHLY, FYNNEI.

The chain has TRBV19 and TRBJ1-2, with TRBD1 identical over 11 bases. Germline assignment: CDR1 LNHDA and CDR2 SQIVND (reference sequence). The trim removed 6 bases at V and 3 bases at J, leaving 9 bases unmatched. This CDR3 is 16 amino acids long. CDR3 amino acids: CASSGTGGIADYGYTF. In DNA form, the CDR3 reads TGTGCCAGTAGCGGGACAGGGGGAATCGCTGACTATGGCTACACCTTC.

The chain recombines TRBV28 with TRBJ1-5, with D possibly being TRBD1 (5 bases). The CDR3 contains 16 residues. Germline CDR1 is MDHEN and CDR2 is SYDVKM. Trimming took off 5 bases at V and 6 bases at J, with 20 bases between the two ends. Here the CDR3 DNA reads TGTGCCAGCAGTCCGCCCCGGGGCCTCGGGGGTCAGCCCCAGCATTTT. Amino acid sequence: CASSPPRGLGGQPQHF.

This rearrangement joins TRBV19 to TRBJ1-2; D remains unclear. Trimming left V 0 bases short and J 2 bases short, with 7 bases between. Germline lookup yields CDR1 LNHDA and CDR2 SQIVND (reference sequence). The CDR3 covers 14 residues. CDR3 sequence: CASSIETANYGYTF. The CDR3 region has the DNA TGTGCCAGTAGTATAGAAACAGCAAACTATGGCTACACCTTC.

This rearrangement joins TRBV30 to TRBJ2-2; possibly TRBD1 for D (6 bases). Germline CDR1 GTSNPN, CDR2 SVGIG (reference sequence). The V gene lost 0 bases and the J gene lost 4 bases, with 9 bases spanning the gap. This CDR3 contains 14 residues. The CDR3 nucleotides are TGTGCCTGGAGTGTCACAGGGCCCACCGGGGAGCTGTTTTTT. Translating it yields CAWSVTGPTGELFF.

The CDR3 spells CASSEALPEDEGFF. CDR3 nucleotides: TGTGCCAGCAGTGAAGCGCTACCAGAGGACGAGGGGTTCTTC. The chain recombines TRBV2 with TRBJ2-1, with D tentatively TRBD2 (5 bases). Germline assignment: CDR1 SNHLY and CDR2 FYNNEI. CDR3 length equals 14 residues. The V end lost 0 bases, the J end lost 15 bases, and 18 bases lay between the germline ends.

This CDR3 is CSVPPPRSGTDTQYF. The CDR3 nucleotides are TGCAGCGTTCCGCCCCCACGGTCCGGCACAGATACGCAGTATTTT. The chain carries TRBV29-1 and TRBJ2-3; D call uncertain. This CDR3 contains 15 residues. V lost 5 bases, J lost 1 base, and 16 bases lay in between. The germline CDR1 and CDR2 sequences are SQVTM and ANQGSEA.